This passage covers 30 T cell receptor beta chains from one sample sequenced in a study of cytomegalovirus exposure and HLA in healthy donors. Primers for the PCR totalled 60 Vbeta and 13 Jbeta. Libraries were prepared by immunoSEQ multiplex PCR; TCRdb keeps only in-frame clonotypes and omits some of them. The sample shows under 65,000 clones, and 9% to 15% sits with its ten largest clones. Sequencing was performed on PBMCs. The receptors derive from a woman under 40 in good health and CMV-seropositive.

V usage is TRBV4-1 and J usage is TRBJ1-5; a possible D gene is TRBD1 (5 bases). The CDR3 contains 14 residues. Trimming stripped 1 base from V and 9 bases from J, with 13 bases between. Germline values: CDR1 MGHRA, CDR2 YSYEKL. CDR3 loop: CASSQVRGQGPQHF. The CDR3 DNA sequence: TGCGCCAGCAGCCAAGTTAGGGGTCAGGGGCCCCAGCATTTT.

In the case of this clone: At one end the junction does not follow the germline gene, possibly because of a read error. This chain connects TRBV30 to TRBJ1-2; TRBD1 agrees at 8 bases. CDR1 GTSNPN and CDR2 SVGIG come from the germline V gene (reference sequence). The CDR3 is 15 amino acids. The CDR3 reads CAGSDLGTGGYGYTF. DNA of the CDR3: TGTGCCGGGAGCGACTTAGGGACAGGAGGTTATGGCTACACCTTC.

The chain is built from TRBV28 and TRBJ1-2, with D possibly matching TRBD1 (5 bases). This CDR3 region has 13 residues. V was pared by 6 bases and J by 4 bases, with 12 bases between. CDR1 and CDR2 (germline): MDHEN, SYDVKM. The CDR3 reads CASSPGLFYGYTF. For the CDR3, the DNA is TGTGCCAGCAGCCCGGGACTTTTCTATGGCTACACCTTC.

The chain employs TRBV2 and TRBJ1-5; 10 bases are shared with TRBD1. Looked up from germline, CDR1 is SNHLY and CDR2 is FYNNEI. This CDR3 has 15 residues. Losses at the gene ends were 9 bases for V and 4 bases for J; bases not matched to a gene: 9. The CDR3 nucleotides are TGTGCCAGTGGACGCATGGGACAGGGGAATCAGCCCCAGCATTTT. Translating gives CASGRMGQGNQPQHF. The full variable domain, rest sourced from reference TRBV2 and TRBJ1-5, is EPEVTQTPSHQVTQMGQEVILRCVPISNHLYFYWYRQILGQKVEFLVSFYNNEISEKSEIFDDQFSVERPDGSNFTLKIRSTKLEDSAMYFCASGRMGQGNQPQHFGDGTRLSIL.

The gene calls are TRBV6-5 and TRBJ2-2; possible D gene TRBD1, 5 bases. The V end lost 5 bases, the J end lost 7 bases, and 14 bases lay between the germline ends. The CDR3 length is 14 residues. Germline loops: CDR1 MNHEY, CDR2 SVGAGI. The CDR3 protein is CASSQQQAVGELFF. In nucleotides, the CDR3 is TGTGCCAGCAGTCAACAACAGGCTGTCGGGGAGCTGTTTTTT.

The chain couples TRBV23-1 to TRBJ1-4; D is unclear. TRBV23-1 falls under the ORF class, with uncertain function. The length of the CDR3 is 16 residues. V lost 3 bases to trimming and J lost 4 bases, with 15 bases between them. The CDR3 spells CASSHPVQSYNEKLFF. CDR3 in DNA: TGCGCCAGCAGTCACCCCGTACAGAGCTATAATGAAAAACTGTTTTTT.

The V call is TRBV5-5, the J call TRBJ1-2, with D unclear. This CDR3 region has 13 residues. V lost 0 bases and J lost 4, with 7 bases in between. CDR1 and CDR2 (germline): SGHKS, YYEKEE (reference sequence). The CDR3 loop is CASSLEPTYGYTF. CDR3 bases: TGTGCCAGCAGCTTGGAGCCAACCTATGGCTACACCTTC.

The chain is built from TRBV5-4 and TRBJ1-4, with TRBD1 matching over 7 bases. Germline V CDR1 and CDR2: SGHNT, YYREEE (reference sequence). V lost 0 bases, J lost 1 base, and 9 bases stayed unmatched. CDR3 length equals 18 residues. The CDR3 DNA is TGTGCCAGCAGCTTGGGAAGACAGGGAACGGGAACTAATGAAAAACTGTTTTTT. As protein: CASSLGRQGTGTNEKLFF.

The chain has TRBV7-2 and TRBJ2-3, with D unresolved. This CDR3 is 13 amino acids long. The germline V and J ends were trimmed by 4 bases and 4 bases, with 9 bases remaining between them. The germline CDR1 and CDR2 sequences are SGHTA and FQGNSA. The CDR3 reads CASSSPQADTQYF. Here the CDR3 DNA reads TGTGCCAGCAGCTCTCCCCAGGCAGATACGCAGTATTTT.

The chain is built from TRBV19 and TRBJ2-2, with TRBD1 identical over 10 bases. The CDR3 sequence is 14 residues long. V lost 6 bases, J lost 4 bases, and 2 bases stayed unmatched. Germline V gene lookup returns CDR1 LNHDA and CDR2 SQIVND (reference sequence). CDR3 bases: TGTGCCAGTAGGCGACAGGGGGCCACCGGGGAGCTGTTTTTT. Translating it yields CASRRQGATGELFF. The full variable domain, in which reference TRBV19 and TRBJ2-2 provide the parts outside the CDR3, is DGGITQSPKYLFRKEGQNVTLSCEQNLNHDAMYWYRQDPGQGLRLIYYSQIVNDFQKGDIAEGYSVSREKKESFPLTVTSAQKNPTAFYLCASRRQGATGELFFGEGSRLTVL.

Remarks on this clone: The junction differs from germline at one of its ends, possibly a read error. The chain links TRBV30 to TRBJ1-1; 8 nucleotides agree with TRBD1. This CDR3 comprises 15 residues. Germline CDR1 and CDR2: GTSNPN and SVGIG (reference sequence). The CDR3 sequence is CAGSGPGGLRTEAFF. The CDR3 region has the DNA TGTGCCGGGAGTGGGCCAGGGGGCCTTCGGACTGAAGCTTTCTTT.

This chain uses TRBV7-9 with TRBJ2-2; D uncertain. The germline V and J ends were trimmed by 6 bases and 1 base, with 9 bases remaining between them. Germline lookup yields CDR1 SEHNR and CDR2 FQNEAQ (reference sequence). The CDR3 sequence is 14 residues long. CDR3 DNA sequence: TGTGCCAGCAGTGTCCTAGGGAACACCGGGGAGCTGTTTTTT. Translated: CASSVLGNTGELFF.

V is TRBV9 and J is TRBJ2-1; TRBD2 aligns across 9 bases. The V segment lost 4 bases and the J segment 6 bases; nucleotides outside the gene matches: 11. CDR3 size: 16 residues. The germline V gene has CDR1 SGDLS and CDR2 YYNGEE. The CDR3 nucleotides read TGTGCCAGCAGCCCACAGTCCGGGACTAGCCTCAATGAGCAGTTCTTC. Amino acid sequence: CASSPQSGTSLNEQFF.

The J gene is TRBJ2-7, the V gene TRBV9; 7 bases are a match to TRBD2. The CDR3 length is 15 residues. Germline V CDR1 and CDR2: SGDLS, YYNGEE. Trimming removed 0 bases from V and 2 bases from J; junction bases left unmatched: 5. CDR3 in amino acids: CASSVEPSGTYEQYF. The DNA for the CDR3 is TGTGCCAGCAGCGTAGAACCTAGCGGTACCTACGAGCAGTACTTC.

The V call is TRBV6-1, the J call TRBJ2-3; 7 positions match TRBD2. J lost 4 bases, V lost 1 base, and 5 bases had no gene match. The CDR3 is 15 residues long. In germline, CDR1 is MNHNS, CDR2 SASEGT. The DNA for the CDR3 is TGTGCCAGCAGTGAAGTCCGGGACTACCCAGATACGCAGTATTTT. Amino acids: CASSEVRDYPDTQYF.

The CDR3 sequence is CASSARDSLNTEAFF. CDR3 DNA: TGTGCCAGCAGCGCCAGGGACAGCCTGAACACTGAAGCTTTCTTT. The chain carries TRBV9 and TRBJ1-1; TRBD1 agrees at 7 bases. This CDR3 is 15 amino acids long. Germline V CDR1 and CDR2: SGDLS, YYNGEE. J gave up 0 bases and V 3 bases, and 5 bases lay outside the gene matches.

The chain links TRBV7-2 to TRBJ2-7; D is unresolved. Germline values: CDR1 SGHTA, CDR2 FQGNSA. Trimming left V 4 bases short and J 0 bases short, with 4 bases between. CDR3 length equals 12 residues. In nucleotides, the CDR3 is TGTGCCAGCAGCTCGTTCTCCTACGAGCAGTACTTC. Its protein product is CASSSFSYEQYF.

The chain links TRBV5-1 to TRBJ2-1; 8 nucleotides line up with TRBD1. J was trimmed by 0 bases and V by 2 bases; bases with no gene match: 1. The CDR3 spans 15 residues. Looked up from germline, CDR1 is SGHRS and CDR2 is YFSETQ. CDR3 loop: CASSFTGGSYNEQFF. Written as DNA, the CDR3 is TGCGCCAGCAGCTTTACAGGGGGCTCCTACAATGAGCAGTTCTTC. The variable domain in full, with the rest retrieved from reference TRBV5-1 and TRBJ2-1, is KAGVTQTPRYLIKTRGQQVTLSCSPISGHRSVSWYQQTPGQGLQFLFEYFSETQRNKGNFPGRFSGRQFSNSRSEMNVSTLELGDSALYLCASSFTGGSYNEQFFGPGTRLTVL.

This chain joins TRBV7-9 and TRBJ1-1; D not resolved. The length of the CDR3 is 14 residues. Germline V gene sequence: CDR1 SEHNR, CDR2 FQNEAQ (reference sequence). Trimming pared 5 bases from V and 5 bases from J, leaving 15 bases between. CDR3 loop: CASSRLNRGTEAFF. The CDR3 nucleotides are TGTGCCAGCAGCAGACTTAACCGGGGAACTGAAGCTTTCTTT.

This chain uses TRBV29-1 with TRBJ2-7; weak D call: TRBD2 (6 bases). CDR1 SQVTM and CDR2 ANQGSEA come from the germline V gene. V lost 4 bases and J lost 2, with 15 bases in between. The CDR3 sequence is 14 residues long. The CDR3 here is CSVVWWGGTYEQYF. The CDR3 nucleotides read TGCAGCGTTGTTTGGTGGGGAGGCACCTACGAGCAGTACTTC.

V and J are TRBV19 and TRBJ2-7; D not resolved. Trimming left V 8 bases short and J 0 bases short, with 14 bases between. The germline V gene encodes CDR1 LNHDA and CDR2 SQIVND (reference sequence). This CDR3 is built from 14 residues. The CDR3 reads CASSLGGSSYEQYF. The CDR3, as DNA: TGTGCCAGTTCCTTAGGCGGTAGCTCCTACGAGCAGTACTTC. Complete variable domain (other parts from reference TRBV19 and TRBJ2-7): DGGITQSPKYLFRKEGQNVTLSCEQNLNHDAMYWYRQDPGQGLRLIYYSQIVNDFQKGDIAEGYSVSREKKESFPLTVTSAQKNPTAFYLCASSLGGSSYEQYFGPGTRLTVT.

In terms of frequency, this clone is medium-sized. This chain connects TRBV7-9 to TRBJ2-7; D not resolved. Germline CDR1 SEHNR, CDR2 FQNEAQ (reference sequence). The CDR3 has 11 residues. The germline V and J ends were trimmed by 3 bases and 4 bases, with 4 bases remaining between them. CDR3 region: CASSFEYEQYF. In nucleotides, the CDR3 is TGTGCCAGCAGCTTCGAGTACGAGCAGTACTTC.

This chain links TRBV19 with TRBJ2-5; maybe TRBD2 (5 bases). Germline values: CDR1 LNHDA, CDR2 SQIVND (reference sequence). The CDR3 extends over 13 amino acids. Trimming stripped 8 bases from V and 4 bases from J, with 14 bases between. CDR3 in amino acids: CASRRTGGETQYF. The DNA of the CDR3 is TGTGCCAGTCGAAGGACTGGAGGAGAGACCCAGTACTTC.

The chain uses TRBV6-1 and TRBJ2-7; 12 bases agree with TRBD2. This CDR3 comprises 15 residues. The germline gives CDR1 MNHNS, CDR2 SASEGT. The J segment lost 1 base and the V segment lost 4 bases, leaving 2 bases of the junction unmatched. CDR3 loop: CASSAGLAGSYEQYF. In DNA form, the CDR3 reads TGTGCCAGCAGTGCCGGACTAGCGGGGTCCTACGAGCAGTACTTC.

The chain couples TRBV15 to TRBJ2-1, with 10 nucleotides matching TRBD1. V gave up 5 bases and J gave up 3 bases; unmatched junction bases: 4. CDR1 is LNHNV, CDR2 YYDKDF, per germline (reference sequence). The CDR3 covers 15 residues. The CDR3 protein is CATSPGQGDYNEQFF. In DNA, the CDR3 is TGTGCCACCAGCCCAGGACAGGGGGACTACAATGAGCAGTTCTTC.

Concerning this clone itself: Other DNA sequences of this sample code for an identical CDR3. The gene calls are TRBV4-2 and TRBJ2-7, with a possible D match to TRBD2 (6 bases). The CDR3 has 17 residues. CDR1 and CDR2 from the germline V gene are LGHNA and YNFKEQ. Trimming took 2 bases from V and 5 from J, leaving 22 bases between them. Written as DNA, the CDR3 is TGTGCCAGCAGCCAACAACTAGCAGGAGGGGCCCGCGACGAGCAGTACTTC. Translation: CASSQQLAGGARDEQYF.

The chain links TRBV6-5 to TRBJ2-2, with no clear D. The CDR3 runs 15 residues. Between the trimmed V and J ends, which lost 6 bases and 3 bases, there was a span of 14 bases. CDR1 and CDR2 (germline): MNHEY, SVGAGI. CDR3 DNA: TGTGCCAGCAGGAACAATCTACTATACACCGGGGAGCTGTTTTTT. This gives the protein CASRNNLLYTGELFF.

The rearrangement uses TRBV7-9 and TRBJ1-2; 8 bases match TRBD1. Trimming cost V 4 bases and J 3 bases; bases outside gene matches: 16. The CDR3 is made up of 18 amino acids. Germline V gives CDR1 SEHNR, CDR2 FQNEAQ (reference sequence). CDR3 sequence: CASSSPLGQEFIHYGYTF. CDR3 bases: TGTGCCAGCAGCTCGCCGTTGGGACAGGAATTCATCCACTATGGCTACACCTTC.

This chain joins TRBV29-1 and TRBJ2-1; 11 bases match TRBD2. The CDR3 has 14 amino acids. V lost 6 bases, J lost 4 bases, and 5 bases stayed unmatched. The V gene's germline CDR1 is SQVTM and CDR2 ANQGSEA. The CDR3 sequence is CSVQGLAAYNEQFF. CDR3 nucleotides: TGCAGCGTGCAGGGACTAGCGGCTTACAATGAGCAGTTCTTC.

This chain joins TRBV30 and TRBJ1-1, with D tentatively TRBD1 (5 bases). Trimming removed 8 bases from V and 4 bases from J, with 17 bases in between. This CDR3 contains 13 residues. CDR1 GTSNPN and CDR2 SVGIG come from the germline V gene (reference sequence). The CDR3: CAGERTKGTEAFF. As DNA, the CDR3 is TGTGCCGGGGAACGGACAAAGGGCACTGAAGCTTTCTTT.